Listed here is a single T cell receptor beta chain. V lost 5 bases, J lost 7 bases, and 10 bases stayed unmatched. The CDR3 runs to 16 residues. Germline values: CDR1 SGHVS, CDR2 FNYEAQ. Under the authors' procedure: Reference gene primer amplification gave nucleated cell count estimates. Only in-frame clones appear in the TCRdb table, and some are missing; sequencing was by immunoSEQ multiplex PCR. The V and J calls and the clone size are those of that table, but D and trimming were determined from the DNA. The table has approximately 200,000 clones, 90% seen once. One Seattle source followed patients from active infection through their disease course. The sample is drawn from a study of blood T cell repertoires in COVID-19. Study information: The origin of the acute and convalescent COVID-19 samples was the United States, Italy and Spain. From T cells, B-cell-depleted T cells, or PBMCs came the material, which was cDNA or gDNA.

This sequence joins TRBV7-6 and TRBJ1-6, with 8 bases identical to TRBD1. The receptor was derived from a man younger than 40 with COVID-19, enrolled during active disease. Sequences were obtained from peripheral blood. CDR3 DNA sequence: TGTGCCAGCAGCGCCCGGACAGGGTTTCAGAATTCACCCCTCCACTTT. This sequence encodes CASSARTGFQNSPLHF.